The present T cell receptor beta chain was sequenced within a study of blood T cell repertoires in COVID-19. This clone has more than one count but fewer than ten. V dropped 5 bases and J dropped 2; count of bases not matched to a gene: 9. CDR3 length equals 16 residues. Germline loops: CDR1 MNHEY, CDR2 SMNVEV (reference sequence). Method: immunoSEQ multiplex PCR; TCRdb's copy keeps in-frame clones and lacks some. The table has 330,000 or so clones, 87% seen once. The chain links TRBV27 to TRBJ1-5, with TRBD1 matching 7 bases. The sequencing input was peripheral blood. This TCR was sampled from a man younger than 45 with COVID-19, enrolled during active disease. CDR3 bases: TGTGCCAGCAGTCCTACCCCGGGACAGCGCAATCAGCCCCAGCATTTT. Translated, it gives CASSPTPGQRNQPQHF.